Listed here are 18 T cell receptor beta chains from one sample, sequenced in a study of T cell responses to AZD1222 COVID-19 vaccine. The method was immunoSEQ multiplex PCR; TCRdb's version includes in-frame clones alone and lacks a portion of them. Of fewer than 100,000 clones in the sample, roughly 89% were seen once. Source: peripheral blood, taken 28 days after the second AZD1222 dose. The receptors shown here come from an adult who received the AZD1222 COVID-19 vaccine.

The V call is TRBV28, the J call TRBJ2-5; the D gene could be TRBD1 or TRBD2 (5 bases each). With 3 bases removed from V and 0 bases from J, the gap between germline ends came to 11 bases. This CDR3 spans 15 amino acids. Looked up from germline, CDR1 is MDHEN and CDR2 is SYDVKM. The CDR3 DNA reads TGTGCCAGCAGTTTTGCCTCGGGGCACCAAGAGACCCAGTACTTC. Translation gives CASSFASGHQETQYF. Together with reference TRBV28 and TRBJ2-5, the CDR3 gives the full variable domain: DVKVTQSSRYLVKRTGEKVFLECVQDMDHENMFWYRQDPGLGLRLIYFSYDVKMKEKGDIPEGYSVSREKKERFSLILESASTNQTSMYLCASSFASGHQETQYFGPGTRLLVL.

This sequence joins TRBV18 and TRBJ2-7; the match to TRBD1 covers 7 bases. The CDR3 has 14 amino acids. Germline values: CDR1 KGHSH, CDR2 LQKENI. Trimming took 4 bases from V and 0 from J; bases not matched to a gene: 3. The CDR3, as DNA: TGTGCCAGCTCACTAGGACAGGCCTCCTACGAGCAGTACTTC. Its protein is CASSLGQASYEQYF.

The J gene is TRBJ2-7, the V gene TRBV7-8, with 11 positions matching TRBD2. CDR1 and CDR2 (germline): SGHVS, FQNEAQ. This CDR3 contains 15 residues. V lost 6 bases to trimming and J lost 9 bases; unmatched junction nucleotides: 13. The CDR3 region has the DNA TGTGCCAGCAGTTCCGCAGGGACTAGCGGACGAGGGCAGTACTTC. It translates to CASSSAGTSGRGQYF.

The sample holds one count of this clone. The chain combines TRBV5-6 with TRBJ1-1; 8 bases agree with TRBD1. Germline V gives CDR1 SGHDT, CDR2 YYEEEE. The CDR3 spans 13 residues. V dropped 4 bases and J dropped 4; count of bases not matched to a gene: 3. The CDR3 nucleotides read TGTGCCAGCAGCAAACAGGGGGGCACTGAAGCTTTCTTT. Its protein product is CASSKQGGTEAFF. Using reference TRBV5-6 and TRBJ1-1 for the parts outside the CDR3, the full variable domain is DAGVTQSPTHLIKTRGQQVTLRCSPKSGHDTVSWYQQALGQGPQFIFQYYEEEERQRGNFPDRFSGHQFPNYSSELNVNALLLGDSALYLCASSKQGGTEAFFGQGTRLTVV.

This rearrangement joins TRBV19 to TRBJ1-1; TRBD1 might be the D (5 bases). The length of the CDR3 is 15 residues. Trimming removed 5 bases at V and 6 bases at J, with 19 bases between. The germline gives CDR1 LNHDA, CDR2 SQIVND (reference sequence). The CDR3 region is CASSPPEGRAPEAFF. CDR3 DNA: TGTGCCAGTAGTCCACCCGAGGGCAGGGCGCCTGAAGCTTTCTTT.

Only one count was recorded for this clone. The chain uses TRBV9 and TRBJ1-2; tentatively, D is TRBD1 (6 bases). Germline-derived CDR1 and CDR2 are SGDLS and YYNGEE. Trimming took off 3 bases at V and 2 bases at J, with 14 bases between the two ends. The CDR3 is 15 residues long. CDR3 amino acids: CASSAGDNLNYGYTF. In DNA, the CDR3 is TGTGCCAGCAGCGCAGGGGACAACCTAAACTATGGCTACACCTTC.

This chain links TRBV7-9 with TRBJ2-7; D may be TRBD1 or TRBD2 (5 bases each). The CDR3 loop spans 15 amino acids. V gave up 2 bases and J gave up 0 bases, with 11 bases separating them. The germline V gene has CDR1 SEHNR and CDR2 FQNEAQ (reference sequence). The CDR3 loop is CASSLSGGGSYEQYF. The CDR3 bases are TGTGCCAGCAGCTTATCCGGTGGGGGCTCCTACGAGCAGTACTTC. The full variable domain, rest sourced from reference TRBV7-9 and TRBJ2-7, is DTGVSQNPRHKITKRGQNVTFRCDPISEHNRLYWYRQTLGQGPEFLTYFQNEAQLEKSRLLSDRFSAERPKGSFSTLEIQRTEQGDSAMYLCASSLSGGGSYEQYFGPGTRLTVT.

The chain is built from TRBV28 and TRBJ1-6; D remains ambiguous. The CDR3 has 15 residues. Germline-derived CDR1 and CDR2 are MDHEN and SYDVKM. Trimming cost V 7 bases and J 7 bases, with 17 bases left between them. CDR3 sequence: CASTLGRTGNSPLHF. Written as DNA, the CDR3 is TGTGCCAGCACCCTCGGGAGGACGGGGAATTCACCCCTCCACTTT.

The count of this clone is one. The rearrangement uses TRBV11-2 and TRBJ2-2; D remains unclear. There are 12 residues in the CDR3. CDR1 is SGHAT, CDR2 FQNNGV, per germline. The germline V and J ends were trimmed by 3 bases and 6 bases, with 5 bases remaining between them. The CDR3 reads CASSFRPGELFF. The CDR3, as DNA: TGTGCCAGCAGCTTCCGCCCCGGGGAGCTGTTTTTT.

The chain is built from TRBV6-5 and TRBJ2-2; the match to TRBD1 covers 8 bases. There are 14 residues in the CDR3. Per the germline V gene, CDR1 is MNHEY and CDR2 is SVGAGI. Losses at the gene ends were 6 bases for V and 4 bases for J; bases not matched to a gene: 4. As DNA, the CDR3 is TGTGCCAGCAGACAGGACAGGGCCACCGGGGAGCTGTTTTTT. This gives the protein CASRQDRATGELFF.

This clone was seen more than once but under ten times. The V gene is TRBV6-6, the J gene TRBJ2-2; 7 bases line up with TRBD1. From germline, CDR1 is MNHNY and CDR2 SVGAGI (reference sequence). This CDR3 spans 17 amino acids. J gave up 1 base and V 5 bases, and 10 bases lay outside the gene matches. The CDR3 is CASSRDSPLWNTGELFF. The CDR3 DNA reads TGTGCCAGCAGTCGGGACAGCCCCCTTTGGAACACCGGGGAGCTGTTTTTT.

The V and J genes are TRBV6-5 and TRBJ1-1; perhaps TRBD1 as D (5 bases). The germline V and J ends were trimmed by 7 bases and 10 bases, with 22 bases remaining between them. Germline V gene data show CDR1 as MNHEY and CDR2 as SVGAGI. CDR3 size: 14 residues. CDR3 sequence reads: CASNFRDGSAGAFF. DNA for the CDR3: TGTGCCAGCAACTTTAGGGACGGCTCTGCTGGAGCTTTCTTT.

The chain carries TRBV19 and TRBJ2-1; tentative D call: TRBD1 (6 bases). This CDR3 comprises 13 residues. V was trimmed by 10 bases and J by 3 bases, leaving 13 bases between them. Germline assignment: CDR1 LNHDA and CDR2 SQIVND (reference sequence). The CDR3 nucleotides are TGTGCCACGACAGGACAGAGCTACAATGAGCAGTTCTTC. It translates to CATTGQSYNEQFF. Supplemented by reference TRBV19 and TRBJ2-1, the full variable domain reads DGGITQSPKYLFRKEGQNVTLSCEQNLNHDAMYWYRQDPGQGLRLIYYSQIVNDFQKGDIAEGYSVSREKKESFPLTVTSAQKNPTAFYLCATTGQSYNEQFFGPGTRLTVL.

CDR3 loop: CASSPSWGENSPLHF. CDR3 nucleotide sequence: TGTGCCAGCTCACCATCTTGGGGGGAGAATTCACCCCTCCACTTT. This rearrangement joins TRBV18 to TRBJ1-6; D may be TRBD1 (5 bases). Germline CDR1 KGHSH, CDR2 LQKENI. The V gene lost 2 bases and the J gene lost 7 bases, with 12 bases spanning the gap. The CDR3 is made up of 15 amino acids.

V usage is TRBV9 and J usage is TRBJ2-3; D tentatively reads TRBD1 or TRBD2 (5 bases each). V dropped 9 bases and J dropped 2 bases, with 16 bases sitting between them. CDR1 and CDR2 from the germline V gene are SGDLS and YYNGEE. This CDR3 has 14 residues. CDR3 bases: TGTGCCACCCAACGGGACCACACCACAGATACGCAGTATTTT. This gives the protein CATQRDHTTDTQYF.

The rearrangement uses TRBV7-3 and TRBJ2-2; perhaps D is TRBD1 or TRBD2 (5 bases each). This CDR3 is built from 13 residues. Germline V lookup: CDR1 SGHTA, CDR2 FQGTGA. Trimming cost V 6 bases and J 4 bases, with 9 bases left between them. This CDR3 reads CASSWGSTGELFF. CDR3 coding DNA: TGTGCCAGCAGTTGGGGGAGCACCGGGGAGCTGTTTTTT.

This clone was observed a few times. The chain joins TRBV19 to TRBJ1-2; D gene uncertain. The length of the CDR3 is 13 residues. Germline CDR1 reads LNHDA; CDR2 reads SQIVND (reference sequence). Trimming took off 11 bases at V and 5 bases at J, with 18 bases between the two ends. The CDR3 nucleotides read TGTGCCGATAACAAGTTCCGTCGGTATGGCTACACCTTC. This sequence encodes CADNKFRRYGYTF.

The chain employs TRBV5-4 and TRBJ2-4; D tentatively fits TRBD1 or TRBD2 (7 bases each). The V gene's germline CDR1 is SGHNT and CDR2 YYREEE (reference sequence). The V end lost 0 bases, the J end lost 5 bases, and 12 bases lay between the germline ends. This CDR3 spans 15 amino acids. The DNA for the CDR3 is TGTGCCAGCAGCTTGGAGGGGGCGGGGGAAAACATTCAGTACTTC. Its translation is CASSLEGAGENIQYF.